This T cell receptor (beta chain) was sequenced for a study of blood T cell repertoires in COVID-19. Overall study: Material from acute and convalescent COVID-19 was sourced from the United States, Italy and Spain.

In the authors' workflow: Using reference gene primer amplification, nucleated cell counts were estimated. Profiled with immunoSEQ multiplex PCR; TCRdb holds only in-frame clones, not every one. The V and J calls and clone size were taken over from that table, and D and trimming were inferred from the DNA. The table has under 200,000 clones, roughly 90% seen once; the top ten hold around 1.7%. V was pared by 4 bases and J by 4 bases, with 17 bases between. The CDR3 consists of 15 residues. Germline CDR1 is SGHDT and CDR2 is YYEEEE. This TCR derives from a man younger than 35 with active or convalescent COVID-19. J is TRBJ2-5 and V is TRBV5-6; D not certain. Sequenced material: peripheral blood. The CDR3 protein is CASSPENLYGETQYF. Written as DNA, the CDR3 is TGTGCCAGCAGCCCTGAGAACTTGTACGGAGAGACCCAGTACTTC.